The T cell receptor beta chain under discussion was sequenced for a study of molecular identifiers for immune sequencing clone quantification. Study in general: RNA, taken in replicates from approximately 20,000 or 98,000 naive CD8 cells, was split five ways, with four sequenced. Regarding the study as a whole: Clones of above 20 RNA copies carried over 97% of effector molecules; in naive cells they carried under 1%. Even with about a million naive cells present, spiked Jurkat TCR RNA from one cell was reportedly detectable.

TCRdb used MiXCR to reprocess the PCR reads, holding one entry per CDR3 protein. The sample has about half a million distinct CDR3 sequences; 20% to 25% are singletons. This clonotype was observed a few times. Its antigen is still unknown. Sorting selected naive CD8 T cells with a CD8+CD4-CCR7+CD45RA+ phenotype. Trimming took 5 bases from V and 5 from J; bases not matched to a gene: 10. Germline V gives CDR1 SEHNR, CDR2 FQNEAQ (reference sequence). The CDR3 is 17 amino acids. The gene calls are TRBV7-9 and TRBJ2-2; 11 bases match TRBD1. Sequencing was done on a sample of naive CD8+ T cells from blood, with Jurkat cell RNA spiked in. The subset was: FACS-sorted CD8+CD4-CCR7+CD45RA+ naive T cells. The clonotype was recovered from a human donor in good health. Some libraries in this study had Jurkat cell RNA spiked in. CDR3 nucleotides: TGTGCCAGCAGCATCACCGGGACAGGGGGAGGAACCGGGGAGCTGTTTTTT. Translated: CASSITGTGGGTGELFF.